This entry lists 18 T cell receptor beta chains sequenced from one sample in a study of HIV-infected patients and healthy controls. Approximately 500 ng RNA was reverse transcribed with alpha and beta constant-region primers. Using multiplexing indices, alpha and beta chain libraries were generated apart by chain-specific third strand synthesis. TCRdb reprocessed the 5' RACE reads via MiXCR and lists one record per CDR3 protein. The repertoire holds some 20,000 distinct CDR3 sequences, roughly 7.9% seen once, with 21% in the top ten. Antiretroviral therapy had run roughly three months, about 14 weeks, before follow-up blood collection. No cell fractionation was done, so the repertoire covers all unsorted peripheral blood T cells. The input for sequencing was blood, taken during antiretroviral therapy. The receptors here all came from an adult with HIV infection.

This clonotype has ten or more counts. The V and J genes are TRBV12-3 or TRBV12-4 and TRBJ2-5; no clear D gene. The germline V and J ends were trimmed by 1 base and 2 bases, with 8 bases remaining between them. The CDR3 consists of 14 residues. CDR3 sequence: CASSLGDLQETQYF. CDR3 DNA: TGTGCCAGCAGTTTAGGCGACTTACAAGAGACCCAGTACTTC.

This clonotype was detected ten times or more. V is TRBV10-2 and J is TRBJ2-4; D gene uncertain. The CDR3 is 11 amino acids. Germline CDR1 reads WSHSY; CDR2 reads SAAADI. V lost 4 bases and J lost 8, with 6 bases in between. This CDR3 is CASSAADIQYF. The CDR3 DNA follows: TGCGCCAGCAGTGCTGCGGACATTCAGTACTTC.

This clonotype has a count of ten or more. The rearrangement links TRBV18 to TRBJ2-3, with D unclear. The V gene's germline CDR1 is KGHSH and CDR2 LQKENI. The V gene lost 3 bases and the J gene lost 2 bases, with 18 bases spanning the gap. This CDR3 is 17 amino acids long. CDR3 in DNA: TGTGCCAGCTCACCTGAAGGCTACGGTACGCTCACAGATACGCAGTATTTT. Amino acid sequence: CASSPEGYGTLTDTQYF. The entire variable domain, with the rest obtained from reference TRBV18 and TRBJ2-3, is as follows: NAGVMQNPRHLVRRRGQEARLRCSPMKGHSHVYWYRQLPEEGLKFMVYLQKENIIDESGMPKERFSAEFPKEGPSILRIQQVVRGDSAAYFCASSPEGYGTLTDTQYFGPGTRLTVL.

There are many counts of this clonotype. V usage is TRBV2 and J usage is TRBJ1-1; TRBD1 aligns across 7 bases. The CDR3 runs 14 residues. V was pared by 5 bases and J by 0 bases, with 3 bases of the junction left unmatched. Germline CDR1 and CDR2: SNHLY and FYNNEI. DNA for the CDR3: TGTGCCAGCAGTATCGACAGGGTGAACACTGAAGCTTTCTTT. It encodes CASSIDRVNTEAFF.

This clonotype was observed many times. The chain couples TRBV7-8 to TRBJ1-1, with no clear D. Germline V gives CDR1 SGHVS, CDR2 FQNEAQ. CDR3 size: 17 residues. The ends were cut back, 5 bases at V and 4 bases at J, with 23 bases in the middle. The CDR3 bases are TGTGCCAGCAGCCCTAACAACCGGGGTTTGTCGAGCACTGAAGCTTTCTTT. It yields the protein CASSPNNRGLSSTEAFF.

This clonotype was recorded at least ten times. V and J are TRBV12-3 or TRBV12-4 and TRBJ2-3, with D possibly being TRBD1 or TRBD2 (5 bases each). V lost 6 bases, J lost 0 bases, and 16 bases lay in between. CDR3 length: 16 amino acids. The DNA for the CDR3 is TGTGCCAGCAGCACCCGGGACGCGTATAGCACAGATACGCAGTATTTT. This encodes CASSTRDAYSTDTQYF.

Ten or more counts support this clonotype. The chain joins TRBV6-5 to TRBJ2-3, with D unresolved. The V gene lost 6 bases and the J gene lost 0 bases, with 7 bases spanning the gap. Germline loops: CDR1 MNHEY, CDR2 SVGAGI. This CDR3 has 13 amino acids. CDR3 sequence (DNA): TGTGCCAGCAGAGTCACTAGCACAGATACGCAGTATTTT. Protein product: CASRVTSTDTQYF.

This chain uses TRBV28 with TRBJ2-2; D unclear. V dropped 6 bases and J dropped 5 bases, with 19 bases sitting between them. CDR3 length: 16 amino acids. CDR1 MDHEN and CDR2 SYDVKM come from the germline V gene. The CDR3 loop reads CASRRVLALVTGELFF. The CDR3 coding sequence is TGTGCCAGCAGGAGAGTTTTGGCACTGGTTACCGGGGAGCTGTTTTTT.

Ten or more counts support this clonotype. V usage is TRBV6-1 and J usage is TRBJ2-1, with D unclear. The germline V and J ends were trimmed by 1 base and 3 bases, with 10 bases remaining between them. Germline assignment: CDR1 MNHNS and CDR2 SASEGT. The CDR3 has 15 amino acids. The CDR3 coding sequence is TGTGCCAGCAGTGAAGACCCTGGCCGCTACAATGAGCAGTTCTTC. It translates to CASSEDPGRYNEQFF.

This clonotype was recorded many times. The chain combines TRBV19 with TRBJ2-7, with no clear D. CDR1 and CDR2 from the germline V gene are LNHDA and SQIVND (reference sequence). V lost 6 bases and J 3 bases, leaving 12 bases between the germline ends. This CDR3 contains 13 residues. The CDR3 nucleotides read TGTGCCAGTAGCCTGGCAGATAACTACGAGCAGTACTTC. Its translation: CASSLADNYEQYF. The full variable domain, its missing parts supplied by reference TRBV19 and TRBJ2-7, is DGGITQSPKYLFRKEGQNVTLSCEQNLNHDAMYWYRQDPGQGLRLIYYSQIVNDFQKGDIAEGYSVSREKKESFPLTVTSAQKNPTAFYLCASSLADNYEQYFGPGTRLTVT.

This clonotype was observed many times. This rearrangement joins TRBV20-1 to TRBJ2-7; the match to TRBD2 covers 9 bases. Germline V CDR1 and CDR2: DFQATT, SNEGSKA (reference sequence). CDR3 length: 13 residues. The CDR3 DNA is TGCAGCCCTGAGGGCGGGGGGGCCTTCGAGCAGTACTTC. This encodes CSPEGGGAFEQYF.

In this sample, this clonotype turned up many times. The rearrangement uses TRBV11-2 and TRBJ2-3; 11 nucleotides agree with TRBD2. This CDR3 is 18 amino acids long. Germline V CDR1 and CDR2: SGHAT, FQNNGV. Trimming removed 1 base from V and 0 bases from J; junction bases left unmatched: 6. As DNA, the CDR3 is TGTGCCAGCAGCTTAGCGGGGACTAGCGGTGCTAGCACAGATACGCAGTATTTT. Its protein product is CASSLAGTSGASTDTQYF.

This clonotype was seen at least ten times. This chain uses TRBV6-5 with TRBJ1-1; no clear D gene. This CDR3 is 14 amino acids long. Trimming took off 5 bases at V and 3 bases at J, with 13 bases between the two ends. Per the germline V gene, CDR1 is MNHEY and CDR2 is SVGAGI. Here the CDR3 DNA reads TGTGCCAGCAGTGCGCCCGGAGCCTACACTGAAGCTTTCTTT. Its protein product is CASSAPGAYTEAFF.

This chain uses TRBV3-1 with TRBJ2-5; 9 bases map to TRBD2. Germline lookup yields CDR1 LGHDT and CDR2 YNNKEL (reference sequence). V shed 0 bases, J shed 5 bases, and the junction held 13 bases outside the gene matches. There are 18 residues in the CDR3. In DNA, the CDR3 is TGTGCCAGCAGCCAAGATTTCATACCAGCGGGAGGATTGGAGACCCAGTACTTC. Translating it yields CASSQDFIPAGGLETQYF.

This clonotype was observed many times. The chain joins TRBV19 to TRBJ1-1; D is ambiguous. Germline V gives CDR1 LNHDA, CDR2 SQIVND (reference sequence). The CDR3 sequence is 13 residues long. Trimming shortened V by 3 bases and J by 1 base, and 6 bases separated the two germline ends. In DNA, the CDR3 is TGTGCCAGTAGTATGTCCCCGAACACTGAAGCTTTCTTT. Protein product: CASSMSPNTEAFF.

This clonotype appeared many times. This chain uses TRBV9 with TRBJ1-2; weak D call: TRBD1 (5 bases). The V gene lost 0 bases and the J gene lost 6 bases, with 12 bases spanning the gap. CDR1 is SGDLS and CDR2 is YYNGEE in the germline V gene. The CDR3 totals 14 residues. The CDR3 DNA reads TGTGCCAGCAGCGTAGGCCAGGGCGGGGATGGCTACACCTTC. It codes for CASSVGQGGDGYTF.

The chain carries TRBV12-3 or TRBV12-4 and TRBJ2-2; D possibly corresponds to TRBD1 (6 bases). The CDR3 consists of 16 residues. Trimming stripped 10 bases from V and 4 bases from J, with 22 bases between. The CDR3 is CATGRPGEGTTGELFF. The CDR3 DNA reads as TGTGCCACAGGCCGTCCAGGGGAAGGGACCACCGGGGAGCTGTTTTTT.

This clonotype has at least ten counts. The CDR3 region has the DNA TGTGCCACCTCGACAAGGAGAATGAACACTGAAGCTTTCTTT. This sequence encodes CATSTRRMNTEAFF. The chain joins TRBV6-5 to TRBJ1-1; D call uncertain. The V end lost 10 bases, the J end lost 0 bases, and 15 bases lay between the germline ends. The CDR3 is made up of 14 amino acids. CDR1 MNHEY and CDR2 SVGAGI come from the germline V gene.